This TCR beta chain stems from a study of OX40 agonist ivuxolimab in advanced cancers. About the research overall: Dosing consisted of intravenous ivuxolimab at 0.01 to 10 mg/kg every 2 weeks. Study-level results: Expanded peripheral T cells had an undetermined antigen specificity. The mean number of expanded clones was higher in CD8+ T cells than in CD4+.

Worth noting for this clone: What it recognizes is unknown.

The repertoire was sequenced with immunoSEQ multiplex PCR; TCRdb's copy has only in-frame clones and lacks some. The sample yields tens of thousands of clones, over 75% seen once. The length of the CDR3 is 14 residues. Germline V gene sequence: CDR1 MNHNY, CDR2 SVGAGI (reference sequence). Trimming at V came to 7 bases and at J to 5 bases, leaving 6 bases not matched to a gene. Material: CD4+ or CD8+ T cells sorted from blood, obtained in a trial of the OX40 agonist ivuxolimab. The genes are TRBV6-6 and TRBJ1-4; 8 bases are a match to TRBD1. The sequence derives from an adult with an advanced solid tumor such as melanoma, head and neck, liver or kidney cancer. Here the CDR3 reads CASTTRQGNEKLFF. Written as DNA, the CDR3 is TGTGCCAGCACCACTCGACAGGGGAATGAAAAACTGTTTTTT.